This record covers a single T cell receptor (beta chain). This clonotype has ten or more counts. The specificity of this receptor is unknown. The record has no base qualities; no much larger clone is one base away. CDR1 DFQATT and CDR2 SNEGSKA were looked up in the germline V gene (reference sequence). The CDR3 covers 14 residues, taking in both the cysteine and the phenylalanine. Only the CDR3 region is kept as DNA, spanning 42 bases read in frame from base 1. From V the trimming removes 5 bases and from J it removes 4 bases, while the gene matches leave 6 bases of the junction unaccounted for. Full-length TCR variable regions were amplified by 5' RACE PCR with constant-region reverse primers, and semi-nested PCR with Nested Universal Primer A was subsequently performed. The ReliaPrep RNA Cell Miniprep System was used to extract total RNA, which was then reverse transcribed into 5'RACE-ready cDNA with the SMARTer RACE 5'/3' Kit. Multiplex adaptors were used to barcode full-length TCR alpha and beta libraries, and the barcoded libraries were sequenced on an Illumina MiSeq. The published analysis was carried out like this. For each of nine subset-tissue groups, sequencing data from the five patients were pooled, and the groups were then compared using unsupervised clustering of TCR gene usage. Repertoire similarity was calculated with the Morisita-Horn index, weighting shared sequences by their contribution to each repertoire. Through fastp at Q25 and MiXCR, TCRdb rebuilt clones from the public reads, retaining in-frame beta chains. Each record represents a unique CDR3 protein, reported with the most common genes and DNA among its rows. What appears here as the V and J calls and clone size reflects TCRdb's work, not the paper's. The sample data list about 54,000 distinct CDR3 sequences, and roughly a sixth of these were observed just once. The biggest ten clones account for 2% to 2.5% of the sample.

The Miltenyi Naive CD4+ T Cell Isolation kit was used to purify naive CD4+ T cells, and Tregs were depleted with CD25 microbeads. Tregs, naive and memory CD4+ T cells from tumor, blood and ipsilateral draining lymph nodes of a handful of breast cancer patients underwent full-length TCR alpha and beta sequencing. Mononuclear cells from lymph nodes or approximately 46 ml of peripheral blood were isolated by Ficoll density gradient centrifugation. FACS confirmed that the sorted cell populations were more than 90% pure. These data are taken from a study (dated by TCRdb to about 2015). At the level of the whole study: The study examined whether tumor-infiltrating Tregs in breast cancer are drawn from blood Tregs or arise in situ by conversion from other CD4+ T cell subsets. Results the study describes overall, beyond this receptor: Validation in the larger cohort was restricted to a single TCR beta V-J rearrangement rather than whole repertoires. The TCR gene usage of tumor memory CD4+ T cells clustered together with blood and lymph node memory CD4+ cells and with lymph node naive CD4+ cells. The greatest overlap of tumor-infiltrating Treg TCR alpha and beta sequences was observed with tumor naive CD4+ T cells, followed by blood naive CD4+ T cells.

This chain is built from TRBV20-1 and TRBJ2-3, and TRBD2 aligns with 10 junction nucleotides. The TCR sequence derives from a female donor with breast cancer. The sequencing input was naive CD4+ T cells sorted from blood. The meaning of the sample's cell subset or site label: naive CD4+ T cells, CD4+CD45RA+CD25-. The DNA sequence is given as TGCAGTGCTGGCGCAGCGGGGGGGCCAGATACGCAGTATTTT. It specifies CSAGAAGGPDTQYF.